This T cell receptor beta chain derives from a study of shared clonotypes between healthy human individuals. This table comes from immunoSEQ multiplex PCR, and its TCRdb copy is limited to in-frame clones, with some not included. Of approximately 1.1 million clones listed, roughly 74% are singletons. As to this clone: Its antigen is not identified.

Notes on the study in general: Rarefaction showed that sequencing of sorted subsets was incomplete (despite large depth).

This CDR3 spans 18 amino acids. The germline gives CDR1 MNHEY, CDR2 SMNVEV (reference sequence). The trim removed 4 bases at V and 4 bases at J, leaving 12 bases unmatched. The V and J genes are TRBV27 and TRBJ2-6; TRBD2 agrees at 8 bases. Sequencing was performed on memory CD4+ T cells from PBMCs. Subset in this sample: CD45RA-negative fraction. This receptor was taken from a man between 18 and 35 years old in good health. Some clones in this sample may be carry-over from other donors' samples. The CDR3 loop is CASSSLGGAAPGANVLTF. The CDR3 bases are TGTGCCAGCAGTTCCCTCGGGGGGGCAGCCCCCGGGGCCAACGTCCTGACTTTC. The whole variable domain, filled in from reference TRBV27 and TRBJ2-6, reads EAQVTQNPRYLITVTGKKLTVTCSQNMNHEYMSWYRQDPGLGLRQIYYSMNVEVTDKGDVPEGYKVSRKEKRNFPLILESPSPNQTSLYFCASSSLGGAAPGANVLTFGAGSRLTVL.